These T cell receptor beta chains were read from a single sample in a study of blood T cells in healthy people across ages. Each CDR3 protein is one row after TCRdb ran MiXCR on the 5' RACE reads. Here the sample spans 650,000 to 1,000,000 distinct CDR3 sequences, under 40% being singletons. The sample comprised blood. The receptors derive from a man between 18 and 35 years old in good health. Both conserved end residues are trimmed from each CDR3.

TRBJ1-1 TRBV5-1 ASAPRGLNTEAF
TRBJ2-2 TRBV15 ATSIDRATGELF
TRBJ2-7 TRBV20-1 SARDGRESSYEQY
TRBJ1-5 TRBV7-8 ASSFLGQYSNQPQH
TRBJ2-1 TRBV20-1 SARGAANNEQF
TRBJ2-7 TRBV20-1 SARHPGQDYEQY
TRBJ2-3 TRBV10-3 AISGSGADSTDTQY
TRBJ2-2 TRBV12-3/TRBV12-4 ASSPLAKNTGELF
TRBJ1-6 TRBV12-3/TRBV12-4 ASKWRPGDNSPLH
TRBJ2-4 TRBV7-9 ASSLGGQGAKNIQY
TRBJ1-1 TRBV7-9 ASSLVPGEAF
TRBJ2-1 TRBV7-3 ASSLTSGGRINEQF
TRBJ2-3 TRBV6-6 ASRQTGATDTQY
TRBJ2-1 TRBV12-3/TRBV12-4 ASTQGGDNEQF
TRBJ2-3 TRBV21-1 ASSKEGPSGVVSYTQY
TRBJ2-1 TRBV20-1 SARDETSGGHEQF
TRBJ1-2 TRBV12-3/TRBV12-4 ASSSHGGAFGYT
TRBJ2-3 TRBV5-1 ASNEQGDTQY
TRBJ2-7 TRBV20-1 SALRQGSDEQY
TRBJ2-1 TRBV29-1 SVAGRAYNEQF
TRBJ2-5 TRBV5-1 ASSPRLAGVRSQETQY
TRBJ2-1 TRBV7-2 ASSLAAGRGNEQF
TRBJ2-1 TRBV29-1 SVDSFVQGPYNEQF
TRBJ2-3 TRBV12-3/TRBV12-4 ASTMRGTYTDTQY
TRBJ2-7 TRBV15 ATRGSGIYEQY
TRBJ2-7 TRBV20-1 SAPTSDYEQY
TRBJ2-5 TRBV5-1 ASSLGGRTGNEQY
TRBJ2-7 TRBV12-3/TRBV12-4 ASSPEDRGYTYEQY
TRBJ1-5 TRBV20-1 SAGDVGGYSNQPQH
TRBJ2-2 TRBV12-3/TRBV12-4 ASRNPGLANTGELF
TRBJ2-3 TRBV29-1 SVERGDTDTQY
TRBJ1-2 TRBV9 ASSRTSSSLRPYGYT
TRBJ1-1 TRBV7-9 ASSSTREAF
TRBJ1-1 TRBV21-1 ASSTKQGATEAF
TRBJ2-1 TRBV4-2 ASSQASENEQF
TRBJ2-2 TRBV6-2/TRBV6-3 ASSPRLAGGSVTGELF
TRBJ1-2 TRBV6-5 ASSSTGGYT
TRBJ1-3 TRBV7-2 ASSPSWDSGNTIY
TRBJ2-1 TRBV11-2 ASSLSVPGREQF
TRBJ2-3 TRBV12-3/TRBV12-4 ASTLEPTDTQY
TRBJ2-1 TRBV7-2 ASSLWGTSGYNEQF
TRBJ1-2 TRBV18 ASSPEQINYGYT
TRBJ2-1 TRBV12-3/TRBV12-4 ASRGAGTSGRANEQF
TRBJ2-7 TRBV12-3/TRBV12-4 ASSLRFGEQY
TRBJ2-1 TRBV11-1 ASSLIGNEQF
TRBJ2-3 TRBV27 ASSFRLASSTDTQY